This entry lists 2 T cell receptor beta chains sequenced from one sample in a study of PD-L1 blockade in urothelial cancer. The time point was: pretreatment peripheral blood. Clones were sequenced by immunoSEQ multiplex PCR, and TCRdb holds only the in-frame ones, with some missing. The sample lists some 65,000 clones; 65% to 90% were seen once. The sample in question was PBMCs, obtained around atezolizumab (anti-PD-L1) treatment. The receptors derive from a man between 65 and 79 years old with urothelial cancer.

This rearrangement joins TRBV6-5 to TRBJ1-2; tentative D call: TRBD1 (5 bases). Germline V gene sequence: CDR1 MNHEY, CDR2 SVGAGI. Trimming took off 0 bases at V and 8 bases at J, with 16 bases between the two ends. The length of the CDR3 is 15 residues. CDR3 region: CASSYSSTGGVGYTF. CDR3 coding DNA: TGTGCCAGCAGTTACTCGAGTACGGGAGGGGTCGGCTACACCTTC.

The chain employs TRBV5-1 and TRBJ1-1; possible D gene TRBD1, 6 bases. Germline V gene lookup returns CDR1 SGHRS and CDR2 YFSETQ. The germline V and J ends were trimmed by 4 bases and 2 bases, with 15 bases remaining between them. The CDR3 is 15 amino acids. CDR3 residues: CASSGGAPANTEAFF. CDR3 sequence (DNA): TGCGCCAGCAGCGGGGGGGCCCCGGCCAACACTGAAGCTTTCTTT.